Following are 10 T cell receptor beta chains from one sample sequenced in a study of beta chain features in type 1 diabetes. Sequencing targeted expressed TCRB transcripts, as all isolated RNA had been reverse transcribed. The table came from immunoSEQ multiplex PCR; TCRdb's copy has only in-frame clones and leaves some out. The sample lists 120,000 to 150,000 clones; about 44% were seen once. Sequencing was done on a sample of Tregs from blood. These receptor sequences come from a man aged 18-30 years in good health.

The J gene is TRBJ2-7, the V gene TRBV4-3; D is possibly TRBD2 (7 bases). CDR1 is LGHNA and CDR2 is YSLEER in the germline V gene. Trimming removed 1 base at V and 4 bases at J, with 11 bases between. The CDR3 runs 14 residues. The chain's CDR3 is CASSQVGGGYEQYF. As DNA, the CDR3 is TGCGCCAGCAGCCAAGTGGGAGGGGGTTACGAGCAGTACTTC.

This chain uses TRBV2 with TRBJ1-1, with a weak D call TRBD1 (5 bases). V gave up 2 bases and J gave up 4 bases, with 11 bases separating them. Germline V gene lookup returns CDR1 SNHLY and CDR2 FYNNEI. CDR3 length: 14 residues. The CDR3 bases are TGTGCCAGCAGTGAACAGGGTTTGGGCACTGAAGCTTTCTTT. Its translation: CASSEQGLGTEAFF.

This clone has just a few counts. The chain recombines TRBV10-3 with TRBJ2-1; 10 nucleotides line up with TRBD2. This CDR3 has 13 amino acids. Germline values: CDR1 ENHRY, CDR2 SYGVKD. After removal of 3 bases from V and 9 bases from J, the junction contained 2 bases not matched to a gene. This CDR3 is CAISEAGGVEQFF. The CDR3 DNA is TGTGCCATCAGTGAAGCGGGGGGGGTTGAGCAGTTCTTC.

The chain joins TRBV18 to TRBJ2-5; 7 bases align to TRBD1. Trimming cost V 2 bases and J 5 bases; bases outside gene matches: 5. This CDR3 is built from 14 residues. CDR1 and CDR2 (germline): KGHSH, LQKENI. CDR3 coding DNA: TGTGCCAGCTCACCATCGAGGGGGCCGGAGACCCAGTACTTC. The encoded protein is CASSPSRGPETQYF.

V gene TRBV4-2 combines with J gene TRBJ2-1, with 10 positions matching TRBD1. This CDR3 has 17 residues. After removal of 1 base from V and 2 bases from J, the junction contained 5 bases not matched to a gene. Germline assignment: CDR1 LGHNA and CDR2 YNFKEQ. CDR3 residues: CASSQGTDRGPYNEQFF. Written as DNA, the CDR3 is TGTGCCAGCAGCCAAGGAACCGACAGGGGGCCCTACAATGAGCAGTTCTTC.

V and J are TRBV9 and TRBJ2-7; 7 nucleotides match TRBD2. V lost 0 bases, J lost 2 bases, and 5 bases stayed unmatched. The CDR3 sequence is 15 residues long. The germline V gene has CDR1 SGDLS and CDR2 YYNGEE. CDR3 in DNA: TGTGCCAGCAGCGTAGATGGTCTAGCGGCCTACGAGCAGTACTTC. It encodes CASSVDGLAAYEQYF.

The chain employs TRBV18 and TRBJ1-4, with D perhaps matching TRBD1 (5 bases). Trimming removed 3 bases from V and 3 bases from J, with 11 bases in between. The germline V gene has CDR1 KGHSH and CDR2 LQKENI. The CDR3 covers 15 residues. In DNA form, the CDR3 reads TGTGCCAGCTCACCCCCGGGAGGGGCTAATGAAAAACTGTTTTTT. Protein: CASSPPGGANEKLFF.

V is TRBV5-6 and J is TRBJ1-2, with D possibly being TRBD1 (6 bases). CDR1 SGHDT and CDR2 YYEEEE come from the germline V gene. This CDR3 region has 15 residues. Trimming took off 2 bases at V and 4 bases at J, with 15 bases between the two ends. The CDR3 protein is CASSLRGWGSYGYTF. The CDR3 DNA sequence: TGTGCCAGCAGCTTAAGGGGGTGGGGAAGCTATGGCTACACCTTC.

The rearrangement uses TRBV11-1 and TRBJ2-1; a possible D gene is TRBD1 (6 bases). The CDR3 has 15 amino acids. Per the germline V gene, CDR1 is SGHAT and CDR2 is FQDESV (reference sequence). V gave up 1 base and J gave up 7 bases, with 14 bases separating them. CDR3 DNA: TGTGCCAGCAGCTTAGGGCACAGGGTTCGTAATGAGCAGTTCTTC. Residues: CASSLGHRVRNEQFF. The full variable domain, completed using reference TRBV11-1 and TRBJ2-1, is EAEVAQSPRYKITEKSQAVAFWCDPISGHATLYWYRQILGQGPELLVQFQDESVVDDSQLPKDRFSAERLKGVDSTLKIQPAELGDSAMYLCASSLGHRVRNEQFFGPGTRLTVL.

The sample holds a few counts of this clone. The V call is TRBV5-1, the J call TRBJ2-7; tentatively, D is TRBD1 (6 bases). Trimming took 4 bases from V and 4 from J, leaving 12 bases between them. CDR3 length: 13 residues. CDR1 SGHRS and CDR2 YFSETQ come from the germline V gene. The CDR3 spells CASSPPDRYEQYF. The CDR3 DNA reads TGCGCCAGCAGCCCTCCTGACAGGTACGAGCAGTACTTC.